A single T cell receptor (beta chain) is shown here with its context. This clonotype was picked up a small number of times. Its antigen remains unidentified. Within one base of it there is no much larger clone, and no base qualities were kept. What the treatment or condition label conveys for this sample: live attenuated yellow fever vaccine strain. At every blood-draw timepoint, two biological replicates of bulk PBMCs were collected. PBMCs were isolated from peripheral blood using a standard Ficoll-Paque protocol. TriZol was used to extract RNA from bulk PBMCs, from CD4 and CD8 fractions, and from dextramer-positive and dextramer-negative fractions. This specimen belongs to a study of T cells after yellow fever vaccination (dated by TCRdb to about 2019). Background for the entire study: The SMART-Seq v4 Ultra Low Input RNA kit was used to prepare libraries from fractions with low cell numbers. To track T-cell clones before and after primary and booster YFV17D yellow fever vaccination, bulk TCR alpha and beta repertoires were sequenced longitudinally. Two healthy male donors, one aged 18 to 30 and one aged 30 to 40 years, made up the cohort. Blood was collected at multiple timepoints before and after primary and secondary immunization, and bulk PBMC replicates and cell subsets were isolated. General conclusions and limits of the study: Computational filtering was needed because FACS-sorted repertoires could contain abundant contaminating clonotypes from the bulk population. Compared with the primary T-cell response, the secondary T-cell response was weaker but faster, peaking on day 5 rather than day 15. Only two donors were included in the study, so the extent to which the findings can be generalized is limited. After the booster, most clones that had expanded after primary vaccination were detected again (around 96% of CD4 and roughly nine tenths of CD8), suggesting broad maintenance of memory. A small fraction of clonotypes appeared in both the CD4 and CD8 compartments, likely as a result of convergent recombination.

The CDR3 covers 13 residues, taking in both the cysteine and the phenylalanine. Of all the DNA, just the CDR3 is kept, 39 bases in frame from base 1. CDR1 and CDR2 are read off the germline V gene (reference sequence) as SEHNR and FQNEAQ. V gives up 5 bases and J gives up 6 bases, and the segment between their germline ends measures 10 bases. Synthesis of TCR cDNA relied on 5'RACE template switching, a step that introduced a universal primer site along with unique molecular identifiers. Priming of cDNA synthesis was performed from both the TCR alpha and TCR beta constant segments. Library amplification involved two PCR steps, and the second step added sample barcodes and sequencing adapters. Sequencing of libraries was done on Illumina HiSeq 2500 (2x100 bp) or NovaSeq (2x150 bp). In the authors' own workflow: MIGEC handled demultiplexing of reads and collapsing into UMI consensus sequences, while MiXCR performed V(D)J alignment. Clonotypes responding to the vaccine were identified with edgeR on replicate PBMC samples, with the criteria of FDR below 0.01 and a log2 fold change above 5 up to day 15. Each bulk clonotype received a CD4 or CD8 identity based on whether the sequenced CD4 or CD8 repertoire contained that clonotype at higher abundance. TCRdb ran its own pipeline on the public reads, namely fastp trimming at Q25 and MiXCR clone calling, and kept in-frame beta chains. CDR3 protein duplicates are merged, each entry listing the most common genes and DNA. The V and J calls here are based on TCRdb, not the publication. Present in this sample are 510,000 or so distinct CDR3 sequences, about 19% of which were seen just once. Roughly 13% of the sample is held by the ten biggest clonotypes.

The chain employs TRBV7-9 and TRBJ1-4; D gene: possibly TRBD1, on 6 matching bases. The clonotype comes from a man aged 30-40 years who received the YFV17D yellow fever vaccine. The material was PBMCs, obtained 15 days after the yellow fever booster vaccination. The sequenced DNA: TGTGCCAGCAGCCGGGACACATATGAAAAACTGTTTTTT. Its protein is CASSRDTYEKLFF.